This note documents a single TCR beta chain sequence. The target of this receptor is not known. Base qualities were left out, and no much larger clone turns up one base away. These data come from a study of human T cells and chemical hapten exposure (dated by TCRdb to the early 2020s). Looking at the study overall: For sensitization, 2% DPC in acetone was applied to a 2 cm by 2 cm area of upper inner arm skin. Approximately 28 alopecia patients gave blood for TCR sequencing at one to four time points (pre-sensitization, 2, 6 and 24 weeks). Libraries were combined into a pool for sequencing, and differences in TCR yield between samples came mainly from small differences in library volumes within the pool. Patch testing was performed on the upper back with Finn chambers containing 0.01% DPC, and the patch tests were scored after 6 days according to International Contact Dermatitis Research Group standards. The patient cohort, mostly female, included alopecia areata with under or over 50% scalp involvement, alopecia totalis and alopecia universalis. The study tracked peripheral blood TCR repertoire changes in vivo during primary and secondary sensitization to the hapten diphenylcyclopropenone (DPC) in alopecia patients. Blood was sampled from patients pre-sensitization (week 0) and at 2, 6 and about 24 weeks after DPC sensitization. Throughout the study period of about 25 weeks, patients also received therapeutic DPC doses to the scalp every week.

Study-wide findings and limitations: Patch test score was positively correlated with the number of PT1 expanded TCRs, with significance at thresholds 8, 16 and 32 but not at 4. Expanded TCRs formed significantly more large CDR3 similarity clusters than pre-sensitization or healthy control sets, consistent with antigen-driven responses. Repeated subsampling changed both the strength of the expansion versus patch-test correlation and the threshold at which that correlation became significant. Because every patient had alopecia, a presumed autoimmune disease, the patients' immune response might differ from that of healthy individuals. DPC sensitization did not change how many TCRs were above 1 in 1000 frequency, and no evidence was found of alterations in global repertoire structure.

According to the study, the label for this sample's time point signals: patch test 2, 6 weeks after DPC sensitization. The sample's treatment or condition label, in plain terms: therapeutic diphenylcyclopropenone sensitization with weekly scalp DPC. At each patch-test visit, blood was drawn before the patch test was applied. Eligible patients were aged 18 to 70, diagnosed with alopecia, deemed suitable for DPC therapy, and excluded if pregnant. Total RNA was extracted from unfractionated whole blood that had been collected in Tempus Blood RNA tubes. Receptors were amplified or captured by RACE. The instrument given in TCRdb is NextSeq 500. Library preparation attached unique molecular identifiers to individual cDNA molecules for quantitative, reproducible TCR counting. Both TCR alpha and TCR beta chains were sequenced from each blood RNA sample. Per the original workflow: The median number of TCRs per sample was roughly 98,000, ranging from roughly 23,224 to 700,000. The Decombinator software suite was used to annotate the V, J and CDR3 of the TCR reads. Every sample was subsampled to the same number of TCRs (28,000) for the PS versus PT1 abundance plots. TCRs were defined as expanded if absent before sensitization and observed at least eight times at the 2-week time point. TCRdb took the public reads, trimmed them with fastp at Q25, ran MiXCR for clone calling and kept in-frame beta chains. CDR3 protein sequences are deduplicated, and each keeps its most common genes and DNA. The V and J calls were determined by TCRdb, not by the authors. The sample contains a few hundred thousand distinct CDR3 sequences, under 6.5% of them found a single time. The ten largest clones represent around 6.1% of the sample.

The origin of this receptor is a woman between 18 and 29 years old with alopecia areata. Some clones in this sample may be carry-over from other donors' samples. The source was whole blood, collected in connection with sensitization to the hapten diphenylcyclopropenone (DPC).

The DNA sequence reads TGTGCCAGCAGTTACGATCCTGACAGGGAGGATGGCTACACCTTC. Translated, it reads CASSYDPDREDGYTF. The chain employs TRBV6-6 and TRBJ1-2, with 7 central nucleotides matching TRBD1. The germline V gene (reference sequence) yields MNHNY for CDR1 and SVGAGI for CDR2. From the cysteine through the phenylalanine, the CDR3 covers 15 amino acids. Just the 45-base CDR3 DNA is kept, in frame starting at base 1. Compared with germline, V lacks 2 bases and J lacks 6 bases; bases without a gene match: 9.